The source of this TCR beta chain is a study of cytomegalovirus exposure and HLA in healthy donors. CDR1 and CDR2 from the germline V gene are SEHNR and FQNEAQ (reference sequence). The CDR3 sequence is 16 residues long. Trimming removed 4 bases from V and 0 bases from J, with 12 bases in between. Amplification used 60 Vbeta primers and 13 Jbeta primers. Libraries were prepared by immunoSEQ multiplex PCR; TCRdb keeps only in-frame clonotypes and omits some of them. The table has about 180,000 clones, roughly 80% seen once. The sequence was obtained from a man aged 40-49 years in good health and CMV-seronegative. The genes are TRBV7-9 and TRBJ1-4; D remains unclear. Input material: PBMCs. CDR3 loop: CASSSLGSPTNEKLFF. In DNA form, the CDR3 reads TGTGCCAGCAGCTCGCTAGGCAGTCCAACTAATGAAAAACTGTTTTTT.